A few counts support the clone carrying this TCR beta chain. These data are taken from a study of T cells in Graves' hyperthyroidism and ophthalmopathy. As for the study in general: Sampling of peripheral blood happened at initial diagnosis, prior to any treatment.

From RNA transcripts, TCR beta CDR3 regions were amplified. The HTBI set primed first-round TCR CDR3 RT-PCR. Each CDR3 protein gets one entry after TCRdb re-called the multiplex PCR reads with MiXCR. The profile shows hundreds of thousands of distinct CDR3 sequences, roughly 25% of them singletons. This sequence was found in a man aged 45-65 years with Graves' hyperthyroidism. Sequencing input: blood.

The CDR3 sequence: CASSETSGSPEQYF. The CDR3 nucleotides read TGCGCCAGCAGCGAGACTAGCGGGAGCCCCGAGCAGTACTTC. This sequence joins TRBV5-1 and TRBJ2-7; 12 bases map to TRBD2. The germline gives CDR1 SGHRS, CDR2 YFSETQ. V shed 4 bases, J shed 6 bases, and the junction held 5 bases outside the gene matches. CDR3 length: 14 amino acids.